This TCR beta chain was found in a study of blood T cell repertoires in COVID-19 (dated by TCRdb to 2020 to 2022). Broadly, across the study: Collaborator samples came from the United States, Italy and Spain and covered acute and convalescent phases of COVID-19. The material from the prospective study consisted of cDNA or gDNA derived from T cells, B-cell-depleted T cells, or PBMCs. Subjects who had been exposed to COVID-19, were actively infected with it, or had recovered from it provided the deeply sampled blood TCRbeta repertoires that made up the dataset. The repertoires were released in a freely available public database intended as a resource for research on the immune response to SARS-CoV-2. The samples were drawn from the first 160 participants of the ongoing ImmuneRACE study and from some 1,300 subjects provided by 6 global collaborators. Nearly every sample came with metadata listing a de-identified subject ID, COVID-19 status, age in years and sex. HLA class I and class II types, where available, came from metadata supplied by the sample provider rather than from assay-based typing. Overall study outcomes, separate from this receptor: The quantity of clinical and demographic metadata differed by source and by participant and was supplied without curation.

Turning to this clone: This clone's antigen is unknown. No per-base quality is available; no much larger clone lies one base away.

The CDR3 sequence holds 14 residues, the cysteine and phenylalanine included. Of all the DNA, just the CDR3 is kept, 42 bases in frame from base 1. CDR1 KGHSH and CDR2 LQKENI were looked up in the germline V gene. The junction carries 9 bases between V and J, which are trimmed by 3 bases and 3 bases respectively. The collaborating institutions used their own protocols to collect whole blood in K2EDTA tubes. For TCRbeta analysis, collaborators shipped samples in one of three forms: frozen whole blood, isolated PBMCs, or DNA extracted from either of those sample types. TCRbeta CDR3 regions were amplified from genomic DNA using the immunoSEQ Assay, a bias-controlled multiplex PCR. Per the authors' processing: The number of nucleated cells in each sample was estimated by amplification of reference gene primers within the assay. To quantify the absolute abundance of each unique TCRbeta CDR3 rearrangement, sequence reads were collapsed and filtered. Productive Simpson clonality was computed per sample as the square root of Simpson's diversity index over productive rearrangements. TCRdb re-hosts the immuneACCESS table, in-frame sequences only. Its copies lack some clones; in the studies checked, an unresolved V gene accounts for under half of them, and the cause for the rest is not known. Clone size and V and J calls were adopted from that table, with D and trimming inferred from the DNA. The sample table holds fewer than 250,000 clones, of which approximately 78% were seen once. The ten largest make up around 9.3% of the sample.

The sequence links TRBV18 to TRBJ2-1; a tentative D call is TRBD2 (6 bases match). The sample was peripheral blood. This clonotype was obtained from a woman aged 80 or over with acute or convalescent COVID-19. The CDR3 reads as follows: CASSPNGGYNEQFF. In nucleotides, the sequence is TGTGCCAGCTCACCTAACGGGGGCTACAATGAGCAGTTCTTC.